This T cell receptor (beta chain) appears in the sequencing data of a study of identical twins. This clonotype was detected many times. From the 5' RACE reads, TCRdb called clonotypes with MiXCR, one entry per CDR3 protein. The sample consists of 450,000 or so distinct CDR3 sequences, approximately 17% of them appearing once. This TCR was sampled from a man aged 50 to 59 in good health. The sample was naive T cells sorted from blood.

CDR3: CSVSPTAQTGKQYF. Here the CDR3 DNA reads TGCAGCGTCTCCCCTACGGCGCAGACCGGAAAGCAGTACTTC. The rearrangement links TRBV29-1 to TRBJ2-7; D not certain. The CDR3 loop spans 14 amino acids. The germline V gene has CDR1 SQVTM and CDR2 ANQGSEA. With 6 bases removed from V and 8 bases from J, the gap between germline ends came to 23 bases.